The 22 T cell receptor beta chains below all came from one sample that was sequenced in a study of cytomegalovirus exposure and HLA in healthy donors. The PCR ran on 60 Vbeta and 13 Jbeta primers. Data came from immunoSEQ multiplex PCR; TCRdb stores just in-frame clones and leaves some out. The sample includes 170,000 or so clones, roughly 78% seen only once; the top ten take about 13%. The sample was PBMCs. Receptors were obtained from a woman in her forties or fifties in good health and CMV-seropositive.

This sequence joins TRBV2 and TRBJ2-1; 11 positions agree with TRBD2. Germline-derived CDR1 and CDR2 are SNHLY and FYNNEI. With 5 bases clipped from V and 10 bases from J, the junction kept 7 bases outside the gene matches. CDR3 length equals 14 residues. CDR3 residues: CASSLLAGVGEQFF. In DNA, the CDR3 is TGTGCCAGCAGTCTACTAGCGGGGGTGGGGGAGCAGTTCTTC.

The chain is built from TRBV19 and TRBJ2-7; TRBD1 matches 7 bases. CDR1 is LNHDA, CDR2 SQIVND, per germline (reference sequence). The CDR3 extends over 14 amino acids. V was pared by 6 bases and J by 5 bases, with 10 bases of the junction left unmatched. This CDR3 is CASRKYRGNDEQYF. CDR3 DNA sequence: TGTGCCAGTAGGAAATACAGGGGAAATGACGAGCAGTACTTC.

The genes are TRBV6-5 and TRBJ2-7; D is possibly TRBD1 (6 bases). The CDR3 runs 13 residues. Germline V CDR1 and CDR2: MNHEY, SVGAGI. V lost 5 bases and J lost 0, with 8 bases in between. In nucleotides, the CDR3 is TGTGCCAGCAGTAACAGGGACTCCTACGAGCAGTACTTC. This encodes CASSNRDSYEQYF.

This rearrangement joins TRBV11-2 to TRBJ1-1; TRBD1 is a possible D gene (5 bases). The germline V gene has CDR1 SGHAT and CDR2 FQNNGV. Between the trimmed V and J ends, which lost 1 base and 1 base, there was a span of 16 bases. The CDR3 loop spans 17 amino acids. CDR3 bases: TGTGCCAGCAGCTTAGGCCTCCGGTGGCAGGGGAACACTGAAGCTTTCTTT. Translating gives CASSLGLRWQGNTEAFF.

CDR3 nucleotides: TGTGCCAGCAGTTACTCTAGAGATTTTGAAGCTTTCTTT. Translating it yields CASSYSRDFEAFF. The genes are TRBV6-6 and TRBJ1-1; D uncertain. CDR1 is MNHNY, CDR2 SVGAGI, per germline (reference sequence). V lost 0 bases, J lost 7 bases, and 9 bases lay in between. CDR3 size: 13 residues.

The chain's CDR3 is CASSVEQGHGGYTF. In nucleotides, the CDR3 is TGTGCCAGCAGCGTTGAACAGGGGCATGGGGGCTACACCTTC. This sequence joins TRBV9 and TRBJ1-2, with 7 bases identical to TRBD1. V dropped 2 bases and J dropped 8; count of bases not matched to a gene: 9. Per the germline V gene, CDR1 is SGDLS and CDR2 is YYNGEE. The CDR3 sequence is 14 residues long.

This clone turned up a few times. The chain employs TRBV5-1 and TRBJ2-2, with D possibly TRBD2 on 5 matching bases. Germline CDR1 SGHRS, CDR2 YFSETQ. V gave up 2 bases and J gave up 4 bases, with 15 bases separating them. The CDR3 consists of 16 residues. The DNA for the CDR3 is TGCGCCAGCAGCTTCGGACGGTCTGAGGGCACCGGGGAGCTGTTTTTT. This encodes CASSFGRSEGTGELFF.

The J gene is TRBJ1-5, the V gene TRBV5-5, with a weak D call TRBD1 (5 bases). The V and J ends lost 4 bases and 2 bases respectively, with 13 bases between them. The CDR3 sequence is 15 residues long. Germline loops: CDR1 SGHKS, CDR2 YYEKEE (reference sequence). Written as DNA, the CDR3 is TGTGCCAGCAGCACTGACCGGGGGGGCAATCAGCCCCAGCATTTT. Its protein product is CASSTDRGGNQPQHF.

V is TRBV5-1 and J is TRBJ2-1, with 7 bases aligning to TRBD2. Germline V gene data show CDR1 as SGHRS and CDR2 as YFSETQ. V lost 3 bases, J lost 9 bases, and 18 bases stayed unmatched. This CDR3 contains 17 residues. CDR3 loop: CASSSNPGSSGEGEQFF. The CDR3 DNA reads TGCGCCAGCAGCTCCAACCCGGGCAGCTCGGGGGAGGGTGAGCAGTTCTTC. Full variable domain (missing parts from reference TRBV5-1 and TRBJ2-1): KAGVTQTPRYLIKTRGQQVTLSCSPISGHRSVSWYQQTPGQGLQFLFEYFSETQRNKGNFPGRFSGRQFSNSRSEMNVSTLELGDSALYLCASSSNPGSSGEGEQFFGPGTRLTVL.

This chain connects TRBV18 to TRBJ1-2; no definite D call. Germline CDR1 reads KGHSH; CDR2 reads LQKENI. This CDR3 is 11 amino acids long. Trimming pared 3 bases from V and 8 bases from J, leaving 7 bases between. This CDR3 is CASSPNRGYTF. CDR3 DNA sequence: TGTGCCAGCTCACCTAACAGAGGCTACACCTTC.

The chain employs TRBV19 and TRBJ1-1, with TRBD1 matching 9 bases. The CDR3 has 15 amino acids. V lost 0 bases and J lost 8; bases outside the gene matches: 7. Germline-derived CDR1 and CDR2 are LNHDA and SQIVND (reference sequence). The CDR3, as DNA: TGTGCCAGTAGTATAGATGCGGGGACAGGGAGAGAAGCTTTCTTT. Its translation is CASSIDAGTGREAFF.

In nucleotides, the CDR3 is TGCGCCAGCAGCTTGAACGGAGGGAATGAAAAACTGTTTTTT. This gives the protein CASSLNGGNEKLFF. This chain connects TRBV5-1 to TRBJ1-4, with D uncertain. With 1 base removed from V and 5 bases from J, the gap between germline ends came to 9 bases. Germline CDR1 is SGHRS and CDR2 is YFSETQ. The CDR3 has 14 amino acids.

V is TRBV4-2 and J is TRBJ2-3; weak D call: TRBD1 (5 bases). Germline values: CDR1 LGHNA, CDR2 YNFKEQ. CDR3 length: 15 residues. Between the trimmed V and J ends, which lost 5 bases and 0 bases, there was a span of 12 bases. The CDR3 nucleotides are TGTGCCAGCAGCGGGAACCAGGGCAGCACAGATACGCAGTATTTT. Amino acids: CASSGNQGSTDTQYF.

The chain combines TRBV15 with TRBJ1-5; no definite D call. The CDR3 is made up of 14 amino acids. V lost 0 bases, J lost 4 bases, and 7 bases lay in between. Germline assignment: CDR1 LNHNV and CDR2 YYDKDF (reference sequence). CDR3 amino acids: CATSRDHKNQPQHF. Written as DNA, the CDR3 is TGTGCCACCAGCAGAGATCACAAAAATCAGCCCCAGCATTTT. Using reference TRBV15 and TRBJ1-5 for the parts outside the CDR3, the full variable domain is DAMVIQNPRYQVTQFGKPVTLSCSQTLNHNVMYWYQQKSSQAPKLLFHYYDKDFNNEADTPDNFQSRRPNTSFCFLDIRSPGLGDTAMYLCATSRDHKNQPQHFGDGTRLSIL.

This clone was seen a handful of times. V is TRBV5-1 and J is TRBJ1-2; D remains ambiguous. Trimming stripped 0 bases from V and 4 bases from J, with 16 bases between. The CDR3 is made up of 16 amino acids. CDR1 SGHRS and CDR2 YFSETQ come from the germline V gene. CDR3 DNA sequence: TGCGCCAGCAGCTTGGGCCAGGTGTTTTCGTTCTATGGCTACACCTTC. As protein: CASSLGQVFSFYGYTF. The full variable domain, in which reference TRBV5-1 and TRBJ1-2 provide the parts outside the CDR3, is KAGVTQTPRYLIKTRGQQVTLSCSPISGHRSVSWYQQTPGQGLQFLFEYFSETQRNKGNFPGRFSGRQFSNSRSEMNVSTLELGDSALYLCASSLGQVFSFYGYTFGSGTRLTVV.

V is TRBV13 and J is TRBJ1-5; no clear D gene. Trimming removed 5 bases from V and 4 bases from J, with 9 bases in between. Germline V gives CDR1 PRHDT, CDR2 FYEKMQ (reference sequence). This CDR3 is 13 amino acids long. The DNA for the CDR3 is TGTGCCAGCAGCCCCTGCCGGAATCAGCCCCAGCATTTT. Its protein is CASSPCRNQPQHF.

This clone was found once. This chain joins TRBV19 and TRBJ1-4, with D hard to call. This CDR3 has 16 amino acids. Germline V gives CDR1 LNHDA, CDR2 SQIVND (reference sequence). Trimming stripped 0 bases from V and 2 bases from J, with 10 bases between. Here the CDR3 reads CASSIDLGGTNEKLFF. The CDR3 nucleotides are TGTGCCAGTAGTATAGATCTCGGCGGTACTAATGAAAAACTGTTTTTT.

In this sample, this clone turned up once. The V and J genes are TRBV29-1 and TRBJ2-7, with D possibly being TRBD1 (6 bases). Germline-derived CDR1 and CDR2 are SQVTM and ANQGSEA. Trimming removed 0 bases from V and 4 bases from J, with 16 bases in between. CDR3 length equals 15 residues. CDR3: CSVEDLEQGEYEQYF. The CDR3 DNA is TGCAGCGTTGAAGATCTCGAACAGGGAGAGTACGAGCAGTACTTC.

This chain uses TRBV5-1 with TRBJ1-4; no firm D call. The germline V and J ends were trimmed by 0 bases and 6 bases, with 9 bases remaining between them. CDR1 is SGHRS and CDR2 is YFSETQ in the germline V gene. This CDR3 contains 14 residues. CDR3 in DNA: TGCGCCAGCAGCTTGGACAGCACCTATGAAAAACTGTTTTTT. Translation: CASSLDSTYEKLFF.

This clone was observed a handful of times. The chain is built from TRBV5-4 and TRBJ2-6; no clear D. The CDR3 is made up of 17 amino acids. The V and J ends lost 2 bases and 0 bases respectively, with 12 bases between them. CDR1 SGHNT and CDR2 YYREEE come from the germline V gene (reference sequence). CDR3 in DNA: TGTGCCAGCAGCTTTGGTCTATCGCCCTCTGGGGCCAACGTCCTGACTTTC. It codes for CASSFGLSPSGANVLTF. The whole variable domain, remainder taken from reference TRBV5-4 and TRBJ2-6, is ETGVTQSPTHLIKTRGQQVTLRCSSQSGHNTVSWYQQALGQGPQFIFQYYREEENGRGNFPPRFSGLQFPNYSSELNVNALELDDSALYLCASSFGLSPSGANVLTFGAGSRLTVL.

This chain joins TRBV6-1 and TRBJ2-1; D unresolved. Between the trimmed V and J ends, which lost 0 bases and 9 bases, there was a span of 6 bases. The CDR3 spans 12 residues. The germline V gene has CDR1 MNHNS and CDR2 SASEGT. In DNA form, the CDR3 reads TGTGCCAGCAGTGAAGCGCGCGGTGAGCAGTTCTTC. This gives the protein CASSEARGEQFF.

The CDR3 sequence is CASSQVNRGQETQYF. CDR3 bases: TGCGCCAGCAGCCAAGTCAACCGGGGACAAGAGACCCAGTACTTC. V gene TRBV4-1 combines with J gene TRBJ2-5, with D possibly matching TRBD2 (5 bases). The ends were cut back, 1 base at V and 2 bases at J, with 11 bases in the middle. CDR1 MGHRA and CDR2 YSYEKL come from the germline V gene. The CDR3 runs to 15 residues.